The rows below give T cell receptor beta chains drawn from one sample of a study of OX40 agonist ivuxolimab in advanced cancers. Produced via immunoSEQ multiplex PCR; TCRdb's table is partial and in-frame only. The table includes 70,000 to 85,000 clones, 75% to 95% detected once. The sample consisted of CD4+ or CD8+ T cells sorted from blood, taken in a trial of the OX40 agonist ivuxolimab. The receptors derive from an adult with an advanced solid tumor such as melanoma, head and neck, liver or kidney cancer. Both conserved end residues are part of each CDR3.

V gene: TRBV9
CDR3 protein: CASSVEGGSSYNEQFF

V gene: TRBV7-9
CDR3 protein: CASSSHPRETQYF

V gene: TRBV7-9
CDR3 protein: CASTSSGWDNEQFF

V gene: TRBV4-3
CDR3 protein: CASSTRRGAEAFF

V gene: TRBV7-2
CDR3 protein: CASSLTSRAETQYF

V gene: TRBV6-6
CDR3 protein: CASREIRGNQPQHF

V gene: TRBV12-1
CDR3 protein: CASRMGSTKKQNTEAFF

V gene: TRBV7-3
CDR3 protein: CASSLPNNEQFF

V gene: TRBV4-1
CDR3 protein: CASSHGTQSSYNSPLHF

V gene: TRBV7-2
CDR3 protein: CASSFDYDEQYF

V gene: TRBV5-6
CDR3 protein: CASSIGRGFETQYF

V gene: TRBV27
CDR3 protein: CASKVGTGGHEQYF

V gene: TRBV13
CDR3 protein: CASTVFTTDTQYF

V gene: TRBV6-5
CDR3 protein: CASSYSMGATYEQYF

V gene: TRBV29-1
CDR3 protein: CSVEEGDRGPTEAFF

V gene: TRBV6-5
CDR3 protein: CASSYGVGGTGNTIYF

V gene: TRBV19
CDR3 protein: CASSTGQGAYEQYF

V gene: TRBV28
CDR3 protein: CASSSAGYDRGGGYTF

V gene: TRBV19
CDR3 protein: CASSLGPTGELFF

V gene: TRBV9
CDR3 protein: CASSVGIWGQGAPIGIPCGGELFF

V gene: TRBV27
CDR3 protein: CASSLSGGAYNEQFF

V gene: TRBV5-6
CDR3 protein: CASRPGYWANTGELFF

V gene: TRBV27
CDR3 protein: CASSLAGSNQPQHF

V gene: TRBV19
CDR3 protein: CASSIGSGFGYTF

V gene: TRBV4-2
CDR3 protein: CASSQGTREQFF

V gene: TRBV9
CDR3 protein: CASSTETGPVNEQYF

V gene: TRBV27
CDR3 protein: CASSLGLANNEQFF

V gene: TRBV6-5
CDR3 protein: CASSYSPGTPGGYTF

V gene: TRBV2
CDR3 protein: CASVSGGGYSNQPQHF

V gene: TRBV7-2
CDR3 protein: CASSSGGLGTEAFF

V gene: TRBV7-6
CDR3 protein: CASSLGPGQLYGYTF

V gene: TRBV7-2
CDR3 protein: CASSGDSIQSDTQYF

V gene: TRBV13
CDR3 protein: CASSFSGDTEAFF

V gene: TRBV2
CDR3 protein: CASSEGSYGYTF

V gene: TRBV27
CDR3 protein: CASSPTGVEETQYF

V gene: TRBV18
CDR3 protein: CASSLFQGVPNTGELFF

V gene: TRBV4-3
CDR3 protein: CASSQDFGTSGTEQYF

V gene: TRBV5-6
CDR3 protein: CASSLGSQPQHF

V gene: TRBV9
CDR3 protein: CASSAGTGALEQYF

V gene: TRBV7-2
CDR3 protein: CASRSTGEETQYF

V gene: TRBV27
CDR3 protein: CASSLGLAGARTDTQYF

V gene: TRBV7-9
CDR3 protein: CASSSSLSGRNEQFF

V gene: TRBV18
CDR3 protein: CASSPTGGENTIYF

V gene: TRBV6-1
CDR3 protein: CASSDPLRAETQYF

V gene: TRBV27
CDR3 protein: CASSLISGGNNEQFF

V gene: TRBV9
CDR3 protein: CASSSPSYNEQFF

V gene: TRBV6-5
CDR3 protein: CAGVEALDGYEQYF

V gene: TRBV27
CDR3 protein: CASSRGTSGASEQFF

V gene: TRBV27
CDR3 protein: CASSLSAGANTYNEQFF

V gene: TRBV7-9
CDR3 protein: CASSLDAGRFDNEQFF

V gene: TRBV28
CDR3 protein: CASSFILGDRATEAFF

V gene: TRBV27
CDR3 protein: CASSLSSGNYNEQFF

V gene: TRBV28
CDR3 protein: CASQLGVLAEYNEQFF

V gene: TRBV18
CDR3 protein: CASSPPEHGEGQPQHF

V gene: TRBV23-1
CDR3 protein: CASSPKPGQRNTEAFF

V gene: TRBV7-3
CDR3 protein: CASSLYAGFSYEQYF

V gene: TRBV7-9
CDR3 protein: CASSLQGLETQYF

V gene: TRBV5-1
CDR3 protein: CASSPMGGTGFYEQYF

V gene: TRBV7-2
CDR3 protein: CASSLQGNNSPLHF